This T cell receptor beta chain was profiled in a study of lymphopenia after photon versus proton radiotherapy. Study-level results: Relative stability marked proton patients; photon patients lost diversity and naive cells. Survival link was tested only in deceased patients; proton benefit remains a possibility. Post-nadir TCR diversity decline inversely tracked overall survival among those who died. After the lymphocyte nadir, photon-treated repertoires showed oligoclonal expansion, especially of CD8+ Temra cells.

This clone was counted once. Its antigen is undetermined. Data came from immunoSEQ multiplex PCR; TCRdb stores just in-frame clones and leaves some out. The table shows roughly 36,000 clones, with roughly nine tenths occurring only once. CDR1 is MNHEY and CDR2 is SVGAGI in the germline V gene. Trimming shortened V by 9 bases and J by 9 bases, and 20 bases separated the two germline ends. CDR3 size: 13 residues. The source is a woman aged 45 to 65 with pancreatic cancer. V gene TRBV6-5 combines with J gene TRBJ2-5; maybe TRBD1 (6 bases). Sample: peripheral blood, taken from a patient treated with photon-based radiotherapy. CDR3 nucleotides: TGTGCCAGTACGGACAGCCCACCCGGAGCCCAGTACTTC. As protein: CASTDSPPGAQYF.